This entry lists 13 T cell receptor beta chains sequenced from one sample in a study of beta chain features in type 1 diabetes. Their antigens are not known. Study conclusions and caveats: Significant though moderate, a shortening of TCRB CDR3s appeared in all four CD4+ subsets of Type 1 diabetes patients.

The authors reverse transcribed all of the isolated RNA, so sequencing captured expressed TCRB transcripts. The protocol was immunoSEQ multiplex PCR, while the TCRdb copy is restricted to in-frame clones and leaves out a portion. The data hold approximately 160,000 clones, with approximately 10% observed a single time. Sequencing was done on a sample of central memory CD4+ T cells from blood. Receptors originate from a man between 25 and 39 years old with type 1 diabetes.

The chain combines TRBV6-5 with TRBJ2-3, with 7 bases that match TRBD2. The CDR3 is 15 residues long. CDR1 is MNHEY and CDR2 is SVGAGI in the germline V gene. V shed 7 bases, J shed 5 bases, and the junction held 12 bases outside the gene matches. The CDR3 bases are TGTGCCAGCATGGTGGGAGGGTCGATGCAAGATACGCAGTATTTT. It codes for CASMVGGSMQDTQYF.

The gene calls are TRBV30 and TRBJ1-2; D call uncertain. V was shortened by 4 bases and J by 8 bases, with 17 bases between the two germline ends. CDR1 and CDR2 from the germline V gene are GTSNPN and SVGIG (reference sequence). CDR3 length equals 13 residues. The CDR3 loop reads CAWTLERSWGYTF. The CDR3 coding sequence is TGTGCCTGGACCCTGGAGAGGTCTTGGGGCTACACCTTC.

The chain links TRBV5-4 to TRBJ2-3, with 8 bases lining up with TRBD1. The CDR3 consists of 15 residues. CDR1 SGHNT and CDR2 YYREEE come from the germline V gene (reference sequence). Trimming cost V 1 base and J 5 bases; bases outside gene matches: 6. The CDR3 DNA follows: TGTGCCAGCAGCTTGATGTTGACAGGGGAAGATACGCAGTATTTT. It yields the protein CASSLMLTGEDTQYF.

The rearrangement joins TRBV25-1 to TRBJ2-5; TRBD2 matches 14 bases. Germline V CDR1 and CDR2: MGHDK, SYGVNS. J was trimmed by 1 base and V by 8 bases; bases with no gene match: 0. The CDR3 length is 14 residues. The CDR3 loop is CASGLAGGQETQYF. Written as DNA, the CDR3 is TGTGCCAGCGGACTAGCGGGGGGCCAAGAGACCCAGTACTTC.

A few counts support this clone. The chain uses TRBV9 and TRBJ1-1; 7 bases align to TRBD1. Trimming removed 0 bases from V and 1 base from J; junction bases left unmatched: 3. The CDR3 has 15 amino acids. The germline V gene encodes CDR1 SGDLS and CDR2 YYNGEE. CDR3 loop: CASSVDPGGNTEAFF. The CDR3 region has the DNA TGTGCCAGCAGCGTAGATCCAGGGGGGAACACTGAAGCTTTCTTT.

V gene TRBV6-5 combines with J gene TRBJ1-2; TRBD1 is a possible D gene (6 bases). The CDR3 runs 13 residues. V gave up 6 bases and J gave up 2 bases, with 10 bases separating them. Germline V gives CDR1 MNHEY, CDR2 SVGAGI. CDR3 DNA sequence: TGTGCCAGCAGATCTACAGGGAACTATGGCTACACCTTC. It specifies CASRSTGNYGYTF.

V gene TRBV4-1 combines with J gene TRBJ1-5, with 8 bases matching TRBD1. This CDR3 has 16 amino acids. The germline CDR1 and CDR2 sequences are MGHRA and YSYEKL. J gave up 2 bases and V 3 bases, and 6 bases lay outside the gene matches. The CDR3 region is CASSHTGQGGNQPQHF. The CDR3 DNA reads TGCGCCAGCAGCCATACCGGACAGGGTGGCAATCAGCCCCAGCATTTT.

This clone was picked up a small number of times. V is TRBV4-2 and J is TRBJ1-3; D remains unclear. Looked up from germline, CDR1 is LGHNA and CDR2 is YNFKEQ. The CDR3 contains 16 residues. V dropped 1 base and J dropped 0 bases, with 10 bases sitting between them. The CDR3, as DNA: TGTGCCAGCAGCCAAGTCGAGGGAACCTCTGGAAACACCATATATTTT. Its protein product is CASSQVEGTSGNTIYF.

The CDR3 DNA follows: TGCGCCAGCAGCTTGGTGGCTAGCGGAGCCTACGAGCAGTACTTC. As protein: CASSLVASGAYEQYF. The rearrangement joins TRBV5-1 to TRBJ2-7; 7 nucleotides align to TRBD2. The CDR3 is 15 residues long. In germline, CDR1 is SGHRS, CDR2 YFSETQ. J lost 2 bases, V lost 0 bases, and 5 bases had no gene match.

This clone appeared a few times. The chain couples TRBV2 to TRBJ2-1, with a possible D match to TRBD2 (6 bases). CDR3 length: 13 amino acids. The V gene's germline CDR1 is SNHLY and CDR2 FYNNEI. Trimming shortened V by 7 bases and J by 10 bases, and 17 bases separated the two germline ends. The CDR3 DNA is TGTGCCAGCAAGGGCGGGGTCGGCGGCGAGCAGTTCTTC. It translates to CASKGGVGGEQFF.

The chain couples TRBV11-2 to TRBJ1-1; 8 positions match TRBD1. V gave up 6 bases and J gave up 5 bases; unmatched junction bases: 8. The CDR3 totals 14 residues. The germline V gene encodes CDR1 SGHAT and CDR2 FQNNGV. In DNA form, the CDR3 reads TGTGCCAGCAGTTCCCAGGGGGCCGGTACTGAAGCTTTCTTT. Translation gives CASSSQGAGTEAFF.

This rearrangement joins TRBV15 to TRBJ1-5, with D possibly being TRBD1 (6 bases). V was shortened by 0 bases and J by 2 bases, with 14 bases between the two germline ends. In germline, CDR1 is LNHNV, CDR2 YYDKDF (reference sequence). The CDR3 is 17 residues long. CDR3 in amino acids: CATSRDLQGSGNQPQHF. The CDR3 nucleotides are TGTGCCACCAGCAGAGATCTGCAGGGGTCTGGCAATCAGCCCCAGCATTTT. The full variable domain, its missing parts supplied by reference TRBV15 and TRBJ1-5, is DAMVIQNPRYQVTQFGKPVTLSCSQTLNHNVMYWYQQKSSQAPKLLFHYYDKDFNNEADTPDNFQSRRPNTSFCFLDIRSPGLGDTAMYLCATSRDLQGSGNQPQHFGDGTRLSIL.

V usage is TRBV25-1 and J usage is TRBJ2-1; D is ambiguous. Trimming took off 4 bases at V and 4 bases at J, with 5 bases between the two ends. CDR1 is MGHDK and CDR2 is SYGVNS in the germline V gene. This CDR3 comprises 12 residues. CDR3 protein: CASSAMYNEQFF. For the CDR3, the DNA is TGTGCCAGCAGTGCCATGTACAATGAGCAGTTCTTC.